This T cell receptor (beta chain) was captured in a study of shared clonotypes between healthy human individuals. Overall study context: Each donor had three CD4 naive, three CD4 memory, two CD8 naive and one CD8 memory plate.

Per the germline V gene, CDR1 is SGHTA and CDR2 is FQGTGA. The trim removed 5 bases at V and 3 bases at J, leaving 5 bases unmatched. The CDR3 is 15 amino acids. A note on this clone: Other DNA sequences in this sample translate to the same CDR3.

Sequenced by immunoSEQ multiplex PCR; TCRdb stores in-frame clones only, minus some. The table records a few hundred thousand clones, about 95% of them present only once. CD45RO-negative cells were positively selected for CCR7, leaving out terminally differentiated effector memory CD45RA+ cells. Healthy HIV-negative adults with no recent acute infections or vaccinations were recruited as donors. Caucasian adults residing in Nashville, Tennessee made up all the donors. Sequenced: naive CD8+ T cells sorted from blood. The receptor was derived from a woman aged 25 to 39 in good health. The gene calls are TRBV7-3 and TRBJ2-1, with TRBD2 matching 9 bases. CDR3 DNA sequence: TGTGCCAGCAGCCCTACTAGCGGGTTCTACAATGAGCAGTTCTTC. Its translation: CASSPTSGFYNEQFF. The whole variable domain, filled in from reference TRBV7-3 and TRBJ2-1, reads GAGVSQTPSNKVTEKGKYVELRCDPISGHTALYWYRQSLGQGPEFLIYFQGTGAADDSGLPNDRFFAVRPEGSVSTLKIQRTERGDSAVYLCASSPTSGFYNEQFFGPGTRLTVL.